The 6 T cell receptor beta chains below were found in one sample sequenced in a study of cytomegalovirus exposure and HLA in healthy donors. Amplification used 60 Vbeta primers and 13 Jbeta primers. Produced via immunoSEQ multiplex PCR; TCRdb's table is partial and in-frame only. Here the sample spans some 140,000 clones, more than 60% being singletons. Source material: PBMCs. These receptor sequences come from a woman in her forties in good health and CMV-seronegative.

The rearrangement links TRBV7-9 to TRBJ1-1; the D gene is possibly TRBD1 (6 bases). Per the germline V gene, CDR1 is SEHNR and CDR2 is FQNEAQ (reference sequence). CDR3 length: 14 residues. V was shortened by 1 base and J by 11 bases, with 17 bases between the two germline ends. In nucleotides, the CDR3 is TGTGCCAGCAGCTTAGAAATGGGGGGGCTCGAGGCTTTCTTT. Translation: CASSLEMGGLEAFF.

The V gene is TRBV11-3, the J gene TRBJ2-3, with 10 nucleotides matching TRBD2. The CDR3 is 16 residues long. Per germline, CDR1 SGHNT and CDR2 YENEEA. With 4 bases clipped from V and 3 bases from J, the junction kept 7 bases outside the gene matches. This chain's CDR3 is CASSSRGLAVTDTQYF. CDR3 DNA sequence: TGTGCCAGCAGCTCCCGCGGACTAGCGGTAACAGATACGCAGTATTTT.

This clone was picked up a small number of times. The rearrangement links TRBV6-1 to TRBJ1-5; no clear D gene. Germline-derived CDR1 and CDR2 are MNHNS and SASEGT. CDR3 length equals 16 residues. Trimming left V 1 base short and J 4 bases short, with 14 bases between. CDR3 nucleotides: TGTGCCAGCAGTGAAGATGGCTGGCAGTTTAATCAGCCCCAGCATTTT. Amino acid sequence: CASSEDGWQFNQPQHF.

The rearrangement links TRBV5-4 to TRBJ2-1; a possible D gene is TRBD2 (6 bases). The CDR3 consists of 18 residues. Deletions cut 4 bases from V and 5 bases from J, with 25 bases between. CDR1 and CDR2 from the germline V gene are SGHNT and YYREEE (reference sequence). Here the CDR3 DNA reads TGTGCCAGCAGCCCCGGACCGACCCGGGACTGGATGAACAATGAGCAGTTCTTC. It yields the protein CASSPGPTRDWMNNEQFF.

The chain joins TRBV7-2 to TRBJ1-2, with D maybe TRBD1 (5 bases). CDR3 size: 13 residues. Germline assignment: CDR1 SGHTA and CDR2 FQGNSA. V lost 5 bases and J 1 base, leaving 8 bases between the germline ends. The CDR3 spells CASSVDSNYGYTF. DNA of the CDR3: TGTGCCAGCAGCGTCGACAGTAACTATGGCTACACCTTC.

The rearrangement uses TRBV2 and TRBJ1-2, with D unresolved. Looked up from germline, CDR1 is SNHLY and CDR2 is FYNNEI. Deletions cut 8 bases from V and 3 bases from J, with 10 bases between. The CDR3 sequence is 12 residues long. The CDR3 coding sequence is TGTGCCAGCTCCCCCCCAGACTATGGCTACACCTTC. Amino acids: CASSPPDYGYTF.